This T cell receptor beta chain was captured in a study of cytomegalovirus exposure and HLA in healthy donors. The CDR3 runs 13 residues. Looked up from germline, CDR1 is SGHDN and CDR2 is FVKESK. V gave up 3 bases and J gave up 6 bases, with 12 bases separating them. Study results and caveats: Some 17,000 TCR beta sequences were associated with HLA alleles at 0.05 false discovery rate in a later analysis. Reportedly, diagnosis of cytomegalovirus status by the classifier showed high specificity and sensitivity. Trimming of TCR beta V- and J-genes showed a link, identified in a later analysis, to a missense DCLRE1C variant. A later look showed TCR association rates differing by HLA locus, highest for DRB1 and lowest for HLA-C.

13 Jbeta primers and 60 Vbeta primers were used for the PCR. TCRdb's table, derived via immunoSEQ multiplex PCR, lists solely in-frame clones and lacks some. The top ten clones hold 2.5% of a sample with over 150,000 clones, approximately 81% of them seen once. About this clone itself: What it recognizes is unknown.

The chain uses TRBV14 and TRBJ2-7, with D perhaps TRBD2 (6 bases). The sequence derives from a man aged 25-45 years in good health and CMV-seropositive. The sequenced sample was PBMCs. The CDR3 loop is CASSQTTSSEQYF. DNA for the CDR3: TGTGCCAGCAGCCAGACAACTAGCTCCGAGCAGTACTTC.